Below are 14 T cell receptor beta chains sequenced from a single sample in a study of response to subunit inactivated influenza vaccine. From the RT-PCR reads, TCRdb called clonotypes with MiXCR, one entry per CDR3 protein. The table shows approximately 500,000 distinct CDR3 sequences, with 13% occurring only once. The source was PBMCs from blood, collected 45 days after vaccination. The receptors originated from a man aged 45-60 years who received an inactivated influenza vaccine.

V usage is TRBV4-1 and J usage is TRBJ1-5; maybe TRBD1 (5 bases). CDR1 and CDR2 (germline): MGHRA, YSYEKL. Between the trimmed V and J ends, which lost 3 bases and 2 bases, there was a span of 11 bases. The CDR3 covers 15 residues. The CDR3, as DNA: TGCGCCAGCAGCCAGACAGACGCGGGCAATCAGCCCCAGCATTTT. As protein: CASSQTDAGNQPQHF.

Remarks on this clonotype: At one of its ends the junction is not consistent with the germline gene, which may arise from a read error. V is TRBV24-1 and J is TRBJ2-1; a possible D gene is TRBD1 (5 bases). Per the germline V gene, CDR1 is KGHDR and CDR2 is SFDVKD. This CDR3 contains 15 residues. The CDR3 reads CATSDPGRPSNGQFF. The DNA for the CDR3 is TGTGCCACCAGTGACCCAGGGCGACCGAGCAATGGGCAGTTCTTC.

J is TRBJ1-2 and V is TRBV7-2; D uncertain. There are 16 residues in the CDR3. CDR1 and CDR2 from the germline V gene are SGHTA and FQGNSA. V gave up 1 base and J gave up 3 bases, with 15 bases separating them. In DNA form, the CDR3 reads TGTGCCAGCAGCTTAGAAGGGATCAGGTCTGACTATGGCTACACCTTC. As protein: CASSLEGIRSDYGYTF.

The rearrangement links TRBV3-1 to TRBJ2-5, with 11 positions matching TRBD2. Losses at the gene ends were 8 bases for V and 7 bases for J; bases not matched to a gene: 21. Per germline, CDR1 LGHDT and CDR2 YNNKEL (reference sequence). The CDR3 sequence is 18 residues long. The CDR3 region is CASRTHSGRAAPPGTQYF. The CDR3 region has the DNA TGTGCCAGCCGCACTCATAGCGGGAGGGCCGCTCCCCCCGGGACCCAGTACTTC.

CDR3 residues: CASSQGSKSPLHF. The CDR3 region has the DNA TGTGCCAGCAGTCAGGGGTCGAAATCACCCCTCCACTTT. The V and J genes are TRBV5-4 and TRBJ1-6; tentative D call: TRBD1 (6 bases). The CDR3 has 13 residues. V lost 5 bases, J lost 10 bases, and 13 bases lay in between. Germline-derived CDR1 and CDR2 are SGHNT and YYREEE (reference sequence).

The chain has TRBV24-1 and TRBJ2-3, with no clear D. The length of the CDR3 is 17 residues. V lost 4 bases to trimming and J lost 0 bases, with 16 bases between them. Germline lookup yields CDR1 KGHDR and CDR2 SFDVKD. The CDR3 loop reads CATSDPTWTESTDTQYF. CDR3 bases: TGTGCCACCAGTGACCCCACCTGGACGGAAAGCACAGATACGCAGTATTTT.

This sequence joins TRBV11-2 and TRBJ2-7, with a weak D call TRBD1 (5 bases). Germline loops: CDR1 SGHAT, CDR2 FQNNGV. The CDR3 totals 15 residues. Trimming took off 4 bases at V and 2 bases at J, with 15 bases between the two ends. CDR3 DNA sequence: TGTGCCAGCAGCTCCCCGAGACAGACACCCTACGAGCAGTACTTC. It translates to CASSSPRQTPYEQYF. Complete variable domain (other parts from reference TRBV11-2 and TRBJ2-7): EAGVAQSPRYKIIEKRQSVAFWCNPISGHATLYWYQQILGQGPKLLIQFQNNGVVDDSQLPKDRFSAERLKGVDSTLKIQPAKLEDSAVYLCASSSPRQTPYEQYFGPGTRLTVT.

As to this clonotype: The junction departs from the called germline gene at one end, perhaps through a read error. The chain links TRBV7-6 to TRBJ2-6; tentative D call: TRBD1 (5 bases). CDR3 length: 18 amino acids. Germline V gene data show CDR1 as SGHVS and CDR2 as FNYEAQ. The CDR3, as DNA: TGTGCCATCAGCCACCTCGGACACTCAGGCTCTGGGGCCAACGTCCTGACTTTC. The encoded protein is CAISHLGHSGSGANVLTF.

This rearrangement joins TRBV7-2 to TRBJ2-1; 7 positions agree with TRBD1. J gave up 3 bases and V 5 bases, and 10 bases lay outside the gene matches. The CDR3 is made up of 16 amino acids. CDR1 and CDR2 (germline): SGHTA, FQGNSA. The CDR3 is CASSPPTGTYYNEQFF. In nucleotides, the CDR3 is TGTGCCAGCAGCCCCCCGACAGGGACGTACTACAATGAGCAGTTCTTC.

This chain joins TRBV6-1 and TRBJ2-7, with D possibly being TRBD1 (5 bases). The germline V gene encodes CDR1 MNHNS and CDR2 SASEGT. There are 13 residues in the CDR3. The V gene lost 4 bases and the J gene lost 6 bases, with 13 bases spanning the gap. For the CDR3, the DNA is TGTGCCAGCAGTGTCAGAGGACAAGGCGAGCAGTACTTC. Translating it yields CASSVRGQGEQYF.

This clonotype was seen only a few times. CDR3 nucleotides: TGCAGCGTTGAAGATCGGTTATCCCGGGAGACCCAGTACTTC. As protein: CSVEDRLSRETQYF. The chain couples TRBV29-1 to TRBJ2-5; D ambiguous. Germline V gene sequence: CDR1 SQVTM, CDR2 ANQGSEA. This CDR3 is 14 amino acids long. Trimming cost V 0 bases and J 5 bases, with 13 bases left between them.

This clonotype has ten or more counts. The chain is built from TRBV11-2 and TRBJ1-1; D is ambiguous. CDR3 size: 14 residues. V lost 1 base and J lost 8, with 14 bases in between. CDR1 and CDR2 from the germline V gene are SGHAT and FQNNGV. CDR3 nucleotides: TGTGCCAGCAGCTTAGCATCGGCAAGGACCGAAGCTTTCTTT. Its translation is CASSLASARTEAFF.

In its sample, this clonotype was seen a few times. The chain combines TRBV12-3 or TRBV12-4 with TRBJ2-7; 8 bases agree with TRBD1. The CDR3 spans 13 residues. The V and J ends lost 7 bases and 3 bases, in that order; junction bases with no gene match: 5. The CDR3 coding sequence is TGTGCCAGCACCCACAGGGGGAGCTACGAGCAGTACTTC. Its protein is CASTHRGSYEQYF.

The CDR3 DNA sequence: TGTGCCAGCAGCTTATCCAACGTGGCAGGCGGCTACACCTTC. It encodes CASSLSNVAGGYTF. The rearrangement joins TRBV7-9 to TRBJ1-2; the D is unclear. The germline V gene has CDR1 SEHNR and CDR2 FQNEAQ (reference sequence). The CDR3 sequence is 14 residues long. The V gene lost 2 bases and the J gene lost 8 bases, with 15 bases spanning the gap.